These 30 T cell receptor beta chains were sequenced from one sample in a study of blood T cell repertoires in COVID-19. Here immunoSEQ multiplex PCR was the method, and the copy in TCRdb shows in-frame clones only, minus some. The sample shows 200,000 to 250,000 clones, 83% of them seen only once. The sample consisted of peripheral blood. These receptors all come from a woman aged 25 to 45 with COVID-19, enrolled during active disease.

This clone came up many times. The chain recombines TRBV2 with TRBJ1-2; 8 bases line up with TRBD1. CDR1 and CDR2 (germline): SNHLY, FYNNEI. Germline trimming cut 2 bases from V and 4 bases from J; bases unmatched to any gene: 6. The CDR3 length is 15 residues. This CDR3 is CASSERDRPSYGYTF. The DNA for the CDR3 is TGTGCCAGCAGTGAAAGGGACAGGCCCTCCTATGGCTACACCTTC.

This chain connects TRBV6-5 to TRBJ2-5; no reliable D call. In germline, CDR1 is MNHEY, CDR2 SVGAGI. The CDR3 covers 13 residues. V was shortened by 5 bases and J by 1 base, with 8 bases between the two germline ends. The CDR3: CASSPAAQETQYF. The CDR3 DNA is TGTGCCAGCAGTCCGGCGGCCCAAGAGACCCAGTACTTC.

The chain combines TRBV9 with TRBJ2-7; TRBD1 matches at 10 bases. Per the germline V gene, CDR1 is SGDLS and CDR2 is YYNGEE. The J segment lost 4 bases and the V segment lost 4 bases, leaving 8 bases of the junction unmatched. The CDR3 extends over 15 amino acids. CDR3 region: CASSTPGTGEYEQYF. Written as DNA, the CDR3 is TGTGCCAGCAGCACCCCCGGGACAGGGGAGTACGAGCAGTACTTC.

J is TRBJ2-1 and V is TRBV7-3; 8 nucleotides agree with TRBD1. Trimming at V came to 1 base and at J to 6 bases, leaving 2 bases not matched to a gene. This CDR3 is built from 14 residues. Germline CDR1 and CDR2: SGHTA and FQGTGA. DNA of the CDR3: TGTGCCAGCAGCTTAAGACAGGGGATCAATGAGCAGTTCTTC. Its translation: CASSLRQGINEQFF.

The chain couples TRBV5-5 to TRBJ2-2, with 7 bases identical to TRBD1. The germline V gene encodes CDR1 SGHKS and CDR2 YYEKEE (reference sequence). The CDR3 consists of 14 residues. J was trimmed by 7 bases and V by 2 bases; bases with no gene match: 5. The CDR3: CASSFDRVVGELFF. CDR3 in DNA: TGTGCCAGCAGCTTCGACAGGGTGGTCGGGGAGCTGTTTTTT.

The J gene is TRBJ1-1, the V gene TRBV28, with D possibly TRBD1 on 5 matching bases. The ends were cut back, 8 bases at V and 0 bases at J, with 22 bases in the middle. Germline-derived CDR1 and CDR2 are MDHEN and SYDVKM. This CDR3 region has 17 residues. CDR3: CASSTQGFGRLNTEAFF. In DNA form, the CDR3 reads TGTGCCAGCTCCACCCAGGGCTTCGGCCGCTTGAACACTGAAGCTTTCTTT. Combining the CDR3 with reference TRBV28 and TRBJ1-1 gives the whole variable domain DVKVTQSSRYLVKRTGEKVFLECVQDMDHENMFWYRQDPGLGLRLIYFSYDVKMKEKGDIPEGYSVSREKKERFSLILESASTNQTSMYLCASSTQGFGRLNTEAFFGQGTRLTVV.

The V and J genes are TRBV6-5 and TRBJ2-7; TRBD1 is a possible D gene (7 bases). CDR1 is MNHEY and CDR2 is SVGAGI in the germline V gene. The germline V and J ends were trimmed by 2 bases and 4 bases, with 15 bases remaining between them. The CDR3 consists of 15 residues. CDR3 residues: CASSYPTGSGYEQYF. DNA of the CDR3: TGTGCCAGCAGTTACCCGACAGGGAGCGGGTACGAGCAGTACTTC.

The genes are TRBV19 and TRBJ2-2, with a weak D call TRBD2 (6 bases). V gave up 3 bases and J gave up 4 bases, with 12 bases separating them. Germline V gene sequence: CDR1 LNHDA, CDR2 SQIVND (reference sequence). The CDR3 sequence is 15 residues long. CDR3 protein: CASSIRRVGTGELFF. The CDR3 DNA follows: TGTGCCAGTAGTATTAGGAGGGTAGGCACCGGGGAGCTGTTTTTT.

The gene calls are TRBV7-2 and TRBJ2-1, with D possibly being TRBD2 (6 bases). Germline CDR1 reads SGHTA; CDR2 reads FQGNSA. Trimming cost V 6 bases and J 6 bases, with 12 bases left between them. The CDR3 runs 13 residues. Here the CDR3 DNA reads TGTGCCAGCAGTGCGACTAGAGGCAATGAGCAGTTCTTC. It codes for CASSATRGNEQFF.

This clone was detected a few times. This rearrangement joins TRBV5-4 to TRBJ2-7; 8 bases are a match to TRBD1. Trimming at V came to 4 bases and at J to 3 bases, leaving 21 bases not matched to a gene. The length of the CDR3 is 19 residues. Looked up from germline, CDR1 is SGHNT and CDR2 is YYREEE (reference sequence). CDR3 coding DNA: TGTGCCAGCAGCCGGAGGACACAGGCGACAGGGGTAGACCTCTACGAGCAGTACTTC. Translated, it gives CASSRRTQATGVDLYEQYF.

CDR3 nucleotides: TGTGCCAGCAGCTTGGGGCTAGCGGCGAACTACGAGCAGTACTTC. This gives the protein CASSLGLAANYEQYF. The chain couples TRBV5-4 to TRBJ2-7; 7 positions match TRBD2. The V gene end was trimmed by 0 bases and the J gene end by 3 bases; junction bases not matched to a gene: 6. CDR1 and CDR2 from the germline V gene are SGHNT and YYREEE (reference sequence). The CDR3 loop spans 15 amino acids.

The J gene is TRBJ1-3, the V gene TRBV21-1; TRBD1 reflects the table's D call only, with no check against the DNA. TRBV21-1 is listed as a pseudogene. This CDR3 contains 16 residues. CDR3 sequence reads: CASSNQGQSSGNTIYF. The CDR3, as DNA: TGTGCCAGCAGCAACCAGGGACAGAGCTCTGGAAACACCATATATTTT.

The V gene is TRBV3-1 (or the pseudogene TRBV3-2), the J gene TRBJ2-3, with a possible D match to TRBD2 (5 bases). The CDR3 sequence is 12 residues long. Germline V gene lookup returns CDR1 LGHDT and CDR2 YNNKEL (reference sequence). The V end was cut by 6 bases, the J end by 4 bases, with 8 bases between. The CDR3 DNA follows: TGTGCCAGCAGACTAGGTGCAGATACGCAGTATTTT. It specifies CASRLGADTQYF.

The chain couples TRBV27 to TRBJ1-1; D is unclear. Between the trimmed V and J ends, which lost 6 bases and 1 base, there was a span of 12 bases. Per germline, CDR1 MNHEY and CDR2 SMNVEV (reference sequence). This CDR3 has 14 residues. CDR3 sequence (DNA): TGTGCCAGCAGCTTTTTGGCCCGGAACACTGAAGCTTTCTTT. This sequence encodes CASSFLARNTEAFF.

This chain connects TRBV4-3 to TRBJ2-1; 7 nucleotides agree with TRBD2. CDR3 length: 16 amino acids. Trimming removed 0 bases from V and 2 bases from J; junction bases left unmatched: 4. Germline V CDR1 and CDR2: LGHNA, YSLEER. CDR3 amino acids: CASSQEWRGTYNEQFF. As DNA, the CDR3 is TGCGCCAGCAGCCAAGAATGGCGGGGGACCTACAATGAGCAGTTCTTC.

A few counts support this clone. V is TRBV3-1 (or the pseudogene TRBV3-2) and J is TRBJ1-2; TRBD1 matches 8 bases. V lost 4 bases and J lost 4; bases outside the gene matches: 11. The CDR3 is made up of 16 amino acids. The germline CDR1 and CDR2 sequences are LGHDT and YNNKEL (reference sequence). The CDR3 loop is CASSLGVGQGGYGYTF. The CDR3 coding sequence is TGTGCCAGCAGCCTCGGGGTCGGACAGGGTGGCTATGGCTACACCTTC.

The chain employs TRBV21-1 and TRBJ2-7; the DNA was not compared with TRBD2, the D call given in the table. TRBV21-1 has pseudogene status. The CDR3 is 18 residues long. This CDR3 reads CASSKKRVRQYCSYEQYF. CDR3 bases: TGTGCCAGCAGCAAAAAGCGAGTCCGGCAGTATTGCTCCTACGAGCAGTACTTC.

The rearrangement joins TRBV5-6 to TRBJ1-1; D is unresolved. CDR1 and CDR2 from the germline V gene are SGHDT and YYEEEE. The CDR3 is 19 residues long. The ends were cut back, 7 bases at V and 1 base at J, with 29 bases in the middle. The CDR3 DNA follows: TGTGCCAGCGGCACTCCGACCGCGGGAAGAGTCCGGAGGAACACTGAAGCTTTCTTT. It is translated as CASGTPTAGRVRRNTEAFF.

This clone occurred a few times. DNA of the CDR3: TGTGCCAGCAGTTCCCGAAGGGAGACAGGGGGCAAAGCGGAAGCTTTCTTT. Translation: CASSSRRETGGKAEAFF. J is TRBJ1-1 and V is TRBV28; TRBD1 matches 10 bases. CDR1 is MDHEN, CDR2 SYDVKM, per germline. The J segment lost 8 bases and the V segment lost 4 bases, leaving 16 bases of the junction unmatched. The CDR3 extends over 17 amino acids.

This clone was seen only a few times. V gene TRBV29-1 combines with J gene TRBJ2-3; 8 bases match TRBD2. Germline V lookup: CDR1 SQVTM, CDR2 ANQGSEA. V gave up 3 bases and J gave up 1 base; unmatched junction bases: 9. The CDR3 is 16 residues long. CDR3 bases: TGCAGCGTTGACTTCTTAGCGGGAAGGGGCACAGATACGCAGTATTTT. This codes for CSVDFLAGRGTDTQYF.

This clone was observed a single time. The chain recombines TRBV9 with TRBJ2-2; D is perhaps TRBD1 (5 bases). V shed 2 bases and J shed 1 base, with 18 bases lying between them. Germline CDR1 reads SGDLS; CDR2 reads YYNGEE. The CDR3 sequence is 18 residues long. CDR3 loop: CASSVVAGADLNTGELFF. CDR3 nucleotide sequence: TGTGCCAGCAGCGTTGTCGCTGGGGCCGATTTGAACACCGGGGAGCTGTTTTTT.

This rearrangement joins TRBV30 to TRBJ1-2, with D possibly being TRBD1 (6 bases). The CDR3 runs 15 residues. V dropped 7 bases and J dropped 5 bases, with 23 bases sitting between them. Germline CDR1 is GTSNPN and CDR2 is SVGIG (reference sequence). CDR3 sequence: CASGFGAGAYYGYTF. In DNA form, the CDR3 reads TGTGCCTCTGGCTTCGGAGCAGGGGCCTATTATGGCTACACCTTC.

This clone has a handful of counts. This chain links TRBV4-2 with TRBJ2-3; D call uncertain. This CDR3 is 15 amino acids long. The V end lost 6 bases, the J end lost 0 bases, and 13 bases lay between the germline ends. Germline V lookup: CDR1 LGHNA, CDR2 YNFKEQ. The CDR3 nucleotides are TGTGCCAGCAGTGTAGGCGGAGCTAGCACAGATACGCAGTATTTT. The encoded protein is CASSVGGASTDTQYF.

This chain uses TRBV4-3 with TRBJ2-1, with D perhaps TRBD1 (6 bases). V was pared by 1 base and J by 2 bases, with 12 bases between. This CDR3 region has 16 residues. The germline CDR1 and CDR2 sequences are LGHNA and YSLEER. The CDR3 reads CASSQGNRDPYNEQFF. The CDR3 nucleotides read TGCGCCAGCAGCCAAGGGAACAGGGATCCCTACAATGAGCAGTTCTTC.

This clone was detected a few times. This chain links TRBV12-2 with TRBJ2-2; the listed D gene, TRBD2, was not tested against the DNA. TRBV12-2 is listed as a pseudogene. The CDR3 extends over 17 amino acids. The CDR3 nucleotides read TGTGCAAGTCGTTGGAATTTGCTCCGGGAAAAACCGGGGGAGCTGTTTTTT. Its protein is CASRWNLLREKPGELFF.

DNA for the CDR3: TGTGCCAGCTCATCGACTATGAAAGAGACCCAGTACTTC. Translated, it gives CASSSTMKETQYF. The chain links TRBV18 to TRBJ2-5; perhaps TRBD2 as D (5 bases). The CDR3 has 13 amino acids. Germline CDR1 KGHSH, CDR2 LQKENI. V lost 5 bases and J 3 bases, leaving 10 bases between the germline ends.

The chain employs TRBV3-1 (or the pseudogene TRBV3-2) and TRBJ1-2; 10 bases map to TRBD1. The V gene end was trimmed by 4 bases and the J gene end by 6 bases; junction bases not matched to a gene: 20. The CDR3 is 19 amino acids. Germline CDR1 and CDR2: LGHDT and YNNKEL (reference sequence). In DNA, the CDR3 is TGTGCCAGCAGCCCTGCCTCTTTTCCGGGACAGGGGAACAAGAATGGCTACACCTTC. It translates to CASSPASFPGQGNKNGYTF.

V is TRBV27 and J is TRBJ2-1, with 7 bases identical to TRBD1. This CDR3 contains 15 residues. Germline lookup yields CDR1 MNHEY and CDR2 SMNVEV (reference sequence). V dropped 6 bases and J dropped 0; count of bases not matched to a gene: 5. CDR3 in DNA: TGTGCCAGCAGCCCTGACAGGGCCTCCTACAATGAGCAGTTCTTC. Protein: CASSPDRASYNEQFF.

The count of this clone is one. The genes are TRBV7-7 and TRBJ2-5; D is undetermined. Germline CDR1 is SSHAT and CDR2 is FNYEAQ (reference sequence). Trimming stripped 5 bases from V and 5 bases from J, with 15 bases between. The CDR3 has 14 residues. The CDR3 DNA reads TGTGCCAGCAGCCCGTCAATGATAGCTGAGACCCAGTACTTC. It specifies CASSPSMIAETQYF.

A single count supports this clone. The chain is built from TRBV28 and TRBJ2-2; TRBD2 matches at 8 bases. The CDR3 sequence is 15 residues long. CDR1 and CDR2 (germline): MDHEN, SYDVKM. The ends lost 1 base at V and 6 bases at J; junction bases unmatched: 4. This CDR3 reads CASSLSTGGPGELFF. The CDR3 DNA follows: TGTGCCAGCAGTTTATCAACGGGGGGGCCCGGGGAGCTGTTTTTT.